This T cell receptor (beta chain) emerged from a study of blood T cell repertoires in COVID-19. Study at large: COVID-19 samples collected from the United States, Italy and Spain covered acute and convalescent phases. Sources were T cells, B-cell-depleted T cells, or PBMCs; the material itself was cDNA or gDNA.

V lost 6 bases, J lost 5 bases, and 16 bases lay in between. CDR3 length equals 14 residues. Germline lookup yields CDR1 MDHEN and CDR2 SYDVKM. Per the authors' pipeline: Reference gene primer amplification gave nucleated cell count estimates. The assay was immunoSEQ multiplex PCR, and TCRdb's table has in-frame clones only and misses some. The V and J calls and clone size come from that table; D and trimming were worked out from the DNA. Of about 220,000 clones listed, 70% to 85% are singletons. The chain joins TRBV28 to TRBJ1-1, with D perhaps TRBD1 (5 bases). The sequencing input was peripheral blood. The clonotype comes from a man in his fifties or sixties with active or convalescent COVID-19. CDR3 coding DNA: TGTGCCAGCAGCCCTGGAGGGGATCAGACTGAAGCTTTCTTT. It specifies CASSPGGDQTEAFF.